What follows are 11 T cell receptor beta chains derived from one specimen sequenced in a study of CD8 T cells in ankylosing spondylitis. Using its own MiXCR run on the 5' RACE reads, TCRdb lists one record per CDR3 protein. The table lists fewer than 50,000 distinct CDR3 sequences, around 10% of them singletons. Specimen: blood, either unsorted or a sorted T cell fraction (not recorded which). The receptors derive from a male donor with ankylosing spondylitis or in good health (not recorded which).

The chain employs TRBV5-1 and TRBJ2-5; unclear D gene. The CDR3 is 13 residues long. V shed 4 bases and J shed 4 bases, with 11 bases lying between them. Germline V gives CDR1 SGHRS, CDR2 YFSETQ. CDR3 nucleotide sequence: TGCGCCAGCAGCGCGCGCCCTGGAGAGACCCAGTACTTC. It encodes CASSARPGETQYF.

Many counts were recorded for this clonotype. The chain has TRBV14 and TRBJ1-3; D is ambiguous. In germline, CDR1 is SGHDN, CDR2 FVKESK. This CDR3 has 16 amino acids. V lost 1 base, J lost 0 bases, and 10 bases lay in between. This CDR3 is CASSQGPAHSGNTIYF. The CDR3 DNA reads as TGTGCCAGCAGCCAAGGTCCAGCACACTCTGGAAACACCATATATTTT. Supplemented by reference TRBV14 and TRBJ1-3, the full variable domain reads EAGVTQFPSHSVIEKGQTVTLRCDPISGHDNLYWYRRVMGKEIKFLLHFVKESKQDESGMPNNRFLAERTGGTYSTLKVQPAELEDSGVYFCASSQGPAHSGNTIYFGEGSWLTVV.

In its sample, this clonotype was seen many times. The chain couples TRBV19 to TRBJ1-5, with D perhaps TRBD1 (6 bases). Looked up from germline, CDR1 is LNHDA and CDR2 is SQIVND (reference sequence). The V and J ends lost 7 bases and 4 bases respectively, with 17 bases between them. This CDR3 has 15 residues. The CDR3 DNA sequence: TGTGCCAGTAATTACGCCGACAGGAATAATCAGCCCCAGCATTTT. Protein sequence: CASNYADRNNQPQHF.

This clonotype showed up many times. The genes are TRBV6-2 or TRBV6-3 and TRBJ1-6; 9 bases fit TRBD1. The CDR3 runs to 14 residues. Trimming cost V 6 bases and J 10 bases; bases outside gene matches: 7. Germline CDR1 and CDR2: MNHEY and SVGEGT. CDR3 coding DNA: TGTGCCAGCAGCAGGGACAGGGAGACCTCACCCCTCCACTTT. It specifies CASSRDRETSPLHF.

This clonotype came up many times. The chain joins TRBV5-1 to TRBJ2-7; perhaps D is TRBD1 or TRBD2 (5 bases each). Germline lookup yields CDR1 SGHRS and CDR2 YFSETQ. Trimming removed 6 bases at V and 3 bases at J, with 13 bases between. The CDR3 is 13 amino acids. Here the CDR3 DNA reads TGCGCCAGCACCACCGGGGACCACTACGAGCAGTACTTC. It encodes CASTTGDHYEQYF.

This clonotype was detected ten times or more. The chain combines TRBV5-1 with TRBJ2-1; TRBD2 agrees at 13 bases. The J segment lost 8 bases and the V segment lost 7 bases, leaving 0 bases of the junction unmatched. The germline V gene has CDR1 SGHRS and CDR2 YFSETQ. The CDR3 runs to 12 residues. The CDR3 sequence is CASGLAGDEQFF. In DNA, the CDR3 is TGCGCCAGCGGACTAGCGGGGGATGAGCAGTTCTTC.

This clonotype was seen ten or more times. The gene calls are TRBV27 and TRBJ1-4; D uncertain. The CDR3 runs to 15 residues. V lost 8 bases, J lost 5 bases, and 18 bases lay in between. Germline lookup yields CDR1 MNHEY and CDR2 SMNVEV (reference sequence). The CDR3 DNA follows: TGTGCCAGCTCAAATACACGGGCGGAAAATGAAAAACTGTTTTTT. Amino acid sequence: CASSNTRAENEKLFF. Using reference TRBV27 and TRBJ1-4 for the parts outside the CDR3, the full variable domain is EAQVTQNPRYLITVTGKKLTVTCSQNMNHEYMSWYRQDPGLGLRQIYYSMNVEVTDKGDVPEGYKVSRKEKRNFPLILESPSPNQTSLYFCASSNTRAENEKLFFGSGTQLSVL.

The CDR3 bases are TGTGCCAGCAGGCTAACAGGGGACCAGCCCCAGCATTTT. This codes for CASRLTGDQPQHF. This sequence joins TRBV6-4 and TRBJ1-5, with 7 positions matching TRBD1. Trimming at V came to 6 bases and at J to 7 bases, leaving 6 bases not matched to a gene. Germline V gives CDR1 MRHNA, CDR2 SNTAGT. The CDR3 totals 13 residues.

This chain links TRBV11-2 with TRBJ2-7; D gene ambiguous. Germline-derived CDR1 and CDR2 are SGHAT and FQNNGV. This CDR3 region has 15 residues. V lost 1 base and J 2 bases, leaving 12 bases between the germline ends. The chain's CDR3 is CASSLGIDGPYEQYF. As DNA, the CDR3 is TGTGCCAGCAGCTTAGGAATCGACGGTCCCTACGAGCAGTACTTC.

In this sample, this clonotype turned up many times. The chain has TRBV14 and TRBJ2-7; D call uncertain. CDR1 SGHDN and CDR2 FVKESK come from the germline V gene. The V end was cut by 1 base, the J end by 2 bases, with 12 bases between. This CDR3 region has 15 residues. CDR3 nucleotides: TGTGCCAGCAGCCAAGGACGAGGTTCCCCCTACGAGCAGTACTTC. Translating it yields CASSQGRGSPYEQYF.

This clonotype occurred many times. The chain employs TRBV5-1 and TRBJ1-1; D unresolved. Germline CDR1 SGHRS, CDR2 YFSETQ. Deletions cut 0 bases from V and 2 bases from J, with 5 bases between. There are 13 residues in the CDR3. CDR3 loop: CASSLVTNTEAFF. The CDR3 DNA reads TGCGCCAGCAGCTTGGTCACCAACACTGAAGCTTTCTTT. The whole variable domain, remainder taken from reference TRBV5-1 and TRBJ1-1, is KAGVTQTPRYLIKTRGQQVTLSCSPISGHRSVSWYQQTPGQGLQFLFEYFSETQRNKGNFPGRFSGRQFSNSRSEMNVSTLELGDSALYLCASSLVTNTEAFFGQGTRLTVV.